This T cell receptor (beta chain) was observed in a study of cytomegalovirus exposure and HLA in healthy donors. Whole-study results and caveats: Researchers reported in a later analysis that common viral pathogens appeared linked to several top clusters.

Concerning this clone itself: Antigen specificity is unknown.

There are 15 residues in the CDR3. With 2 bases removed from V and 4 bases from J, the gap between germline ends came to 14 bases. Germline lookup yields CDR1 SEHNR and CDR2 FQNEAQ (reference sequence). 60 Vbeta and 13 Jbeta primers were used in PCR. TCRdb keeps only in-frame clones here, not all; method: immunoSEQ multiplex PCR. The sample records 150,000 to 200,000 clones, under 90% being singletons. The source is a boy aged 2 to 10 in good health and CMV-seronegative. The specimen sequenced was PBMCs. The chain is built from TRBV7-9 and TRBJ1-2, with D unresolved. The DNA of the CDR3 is TGTGCCAGCAGCTTAAATACGGCAGACTCCTATGGCTACACCTTC. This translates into CASSLNTADSYGYTF.